These 5 T cell receptor beta chains were all obtained from the same sample, sequenced in a study of shared clonotypes between healthy human individuals. Clones were read by immunoSEQ multiplex PCR, and TCRdb kept only the in-frame ones, dropping some. Here the sample spans roughly 1,000,000 clones, 75% to 80% being singletons. Sequenced sample: memory CD4+ T cells from PBMCs. Regarding subset: CD45RA-negative fraction. The origin of the receptors is a man in his late teens or twenties in good health. Some clones in this sample may be carry-over from other donors' samples.

The J gene is TRBJ2-5, the V gene TRBV30; TRBD2 aligns across 11 bases. V lost 5 bases and J lost 3; bases outside the gene matches: 5. CDR3 size: 14 residues. Germline V gene sequence: CDR1 GTSNPN, CDR2 SVGIG (reference sequence). The CDR3 DNA follows: TGTGCCTGGTCCTGGGGACTAGCGGAAGAGACCCAGTACTTC. Translation gives CAWSWGLAEETQYF.

The chain couples TRBV4-2 to TRBJ1-5; 9 nucleotides match TRBD1. CDR3 length: 14 residues. J lost 5 bases, V lost 5 bases, and 4 bases had no gene match. CDR1 is LGHNA, CDR2 YNFKEQ, per germline. The chain's CDR3 is CASSGGQGHQPQHF. Here the CDR3 DNA reads TGTGCCAGCAGCGGGGGACAGGGTCATCAGCCCCAGCATTTT.

In DNA form, the CDR3 reads TGTGCCAGCACCCCTTTCGCAGGGGCGAACTATGGCTACACCTTC. Translated: CASTPFAGANYGYTF. The chain couples TRBV11-2 to TRBJ1-2, with D maybe TRBD1 (6 bases). V was shortened by 7 bases and J by 2 bases, with 17 bases between the two germline ends. The CDR3 consists of 15 residues. The germline gives CDR1 SGHAT, CDR2 FQNNGV.

This chain uses TRBV7-2 with TRBJ1-1; possibly TRBD1 for D (5 bases). Trimming took 6 bases from V and 0 from J, leaving 8 bases between them. This CDR3 comprises 13 residues. Germline V gene data show CDR1 as SGHTA and CDR2 as FQGNSA. The CDR3 is CASRGRLNTEAFF. The CDR3 DNA is TGTGCCAGCAGGGGACGGCTGAACACTGAAGCTTTCTTT.

The rearrangement uses TRBV5-1 and TRBJ2-7, with 9 positions matching TRBD2. The V segment lost 4 bases and the J segment 2 bases; nucleotides outside the gene matches: 10. Per the germline V gene, CDR1 is SGHRS and CDR2 is YFSETQ. The CDR3 runs to 16 residues. CDR3 nucleotides: TGCGCCAGCAGCCCCTCGGCGGGAGGGCAGGCCTACGAGCAGTACTTC. Its protein is CASSPSAGGQAYEQYF.